The 10 T cell receptor beta chains presented below share a single source sample, sequenced in a study of blood T cell repertoires in COVID-19. The repertoire was sequenced with immunoSEQ multiplex PCR; TCRdb's copy has only in-frame clones and lacks some. The sample includes roughly 59,000 clones, 70% to 80% seen only once; the top ten take around 12%. Sequences were obtained from peripheral blood. The receptor set was obtained from an elderly man with acute or convalescent COVID-19.

As regards this clone: This sample also contains other DNA sequences that code for the same CDR3. The rearrangement joins TRBV29-1 to TRBJ1-1; D remains ambiguous. V lost 6 bases, J lost 0 bases, and 2 bases lay in between. The CDR3 contains 10 residues. Germline V gene sequence: CDR1 SQVTM, CDR2 ANQGSEA. CDR3 in amino acids: CSVLNTEAFF. The DNA for the CDR3 is TGCAGCGTCTTGAACACTGAAGCTTTCTTT.

V usage is TRBV5-1 and J usage is TRBJ2-1; D might be TRBD1 (5 bases). V lost 0 bases and J 5 bases, leaving 9 bases between the germline ends. There are 14 residues in the CDR3. The germline gives CDR1 SGHRS, CDR2 YFSETQ. The CDR3 DNA is TGCGCCAGCAGCTTGGGGGGCTCAGACAATGAGCAGTTCTTC. Its translation is CASSLGGSDNEQFF.

This clone has only a few counts. This rearrangement joins TRBV5-8 to TRBJ2-4; 9 nucleotides agree with TRBD1. V lost 4 bases and J lost 0; bases outside the gene matches: 5. CDR3 length: 16 amino acids. Per the germline V gene, CDR1 is SGHTS and CDR2 is YDEGEE. The DNA of the CDR3 is TGTGCCAGCAGCCTCGGGACAGGGATAGCCAAAAACATTCAGTACTTC. Translating it yields CASSLGTGIAKNIQYF.

The table lists this clone with a count of one. The chain employs TRBV5-1 and TRBJ2-2; 10 bases are shared with TRBD1. Germline CDR1 is SGHRS and CDR2 is YFSETQ. The trim removed 3 bases at V and 4 bases at J, leaving 9 bases unmatched. CDR3 length: 17 residues. The CDR3 DNA sequence: TGCGCCAGCAGCTCGGGCGGTCGGACAGGGGGCACCGGGGAGCTGTTTTTT. It codes for CASSSGGRTGGTGELFF.

The CDR3 DNA is TGTGCCAGCAGTTACGGCGGGTCACGGTATGGCTACACCTTC. This encodes CASSYGGSRYGYTF. The chain has TRBV6-5 and TRBJ1-2; D unresolved. Trimming stripped 2 bases from V and 5 bases from J, with 12 bases between. CDR3 length equals 14 residues. Germline CDR1 MNHEY, CDR2 SVGAGI.

This clone has just a few counts. The CDR3 coding sequence is TGTGCCAGCTCACCACAGGGGGTAACCTACGAGCAGTACTTC. This gives the protein CASSPQGVTYEQYF. The rearrangement joins TRBV18 to TRBJ2-7, with D perhaps TRBD1 (6 bases). Germline V gene lookup returns CDR1 KGHSH and CDR2 LQKENI. V lost 1 base and J lost 2, with 9 bases in between. The CDR3 consists of 14 residues.

The rearrangement uses TRBV13 and TRBJ1-2; D possibly corresponds to TRBD1 (6 bases). Trimming took 4 bases from V and 2 from J, leaving 14 bases between them. CDR3 length: 15 residues. Germline V gene lookup returns CDR1 PRHDT and CDR2 FYEKMQ (reference sequence). This chain's CDR3 is CASSSGVQGNYGYTF. DNA for the CDR3: TGTGCCAGCAGCTCCGGTGTACAGGGAAACTATGGCTACACCTTC.

The chain uses TRBV11-3 and TRBJ1-4, with 8 bases matching TRBD1. Trimming took 1 base from V and 7 from J; bases not matched to a gene: 8. CDR1 and CDR2 from the germline V gene are SGHNT and YENEEA. The CDR3 is made up of 16 amino acids. The chain's CDR3 is CASSLVDGRGREKLFF. Here the CDR3 DNA reads TGTGCCAGCAGCTTAGTTGATGGCAGGGGGCGTGAAAAACTGTTTTTT.

In its sample, this clone was seen a few times. The chain couples TRBV10-3 to TRBJ2-3; possible D gene TRBD2, 6 bases. V was shortened by 6 bases and J by 3 bases, with 19 bases between the two germline ends. From germline, CDR1 is ENHRY and CDR2 SYGVKD. CDR3 length: 16 amino acids. CDR3 sequence: CAISGAGLGRTDTQYF. Here the CDR3 DNA reads TGTGCCATCAGCGGGGCGGGGTTGGGTCGGACAGATACGCAGTATTTT.

The rearrangement links TRBV11-3 to TRBJ2-5, with D possibly being TRBD2 (5 bases). Per germline, CDR1 SGHNT and CDR2 YENEEA. V lost 5 bases and J 1 base, leaving 14 bases between the germline ends. The CDR3 spans 15 residues. CDR3 amino acids: CASSPTQLGQETQYF. For the CDR3, the DNA is TGTGCCAGCAGCCCCACCCAACTAGGCCAAGAGACCCAGTACTTC.